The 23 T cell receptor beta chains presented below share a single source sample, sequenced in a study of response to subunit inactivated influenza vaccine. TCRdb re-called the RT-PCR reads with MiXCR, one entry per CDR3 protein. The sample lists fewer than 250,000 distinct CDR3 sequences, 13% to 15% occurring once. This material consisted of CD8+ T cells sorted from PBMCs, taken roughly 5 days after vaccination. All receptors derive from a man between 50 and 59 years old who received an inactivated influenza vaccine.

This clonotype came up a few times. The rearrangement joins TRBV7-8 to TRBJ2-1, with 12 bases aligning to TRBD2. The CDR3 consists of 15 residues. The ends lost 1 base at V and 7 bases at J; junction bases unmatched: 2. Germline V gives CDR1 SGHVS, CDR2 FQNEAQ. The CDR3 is CASSLGLAGVNEQFF. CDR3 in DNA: TGTGCCAGCAGCTTAGGACTAGCGGGAGTGAATGAGCAGTTCTTC.

CDR3 region: CASSLYLGYNEQFF. CDR3 nucleotides: TGTGCCAGCAGTTTATATTTGGGATACAATGAGCAGTTCTTC. The chain links TRBV27 to TRBJ2-1, with D unclear. This CDR3 is built from 14 residues. Germline V gene lookup returns CDR1 MNHEY and CDR2 SMNVEV (reference sequence). V lost 1 base, J lost 4 bases, and 8 bases lay in between.

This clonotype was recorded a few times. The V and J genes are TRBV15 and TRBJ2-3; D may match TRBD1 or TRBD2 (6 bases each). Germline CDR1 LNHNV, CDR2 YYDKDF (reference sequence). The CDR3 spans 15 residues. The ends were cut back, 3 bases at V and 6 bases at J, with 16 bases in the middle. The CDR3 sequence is CATSRLGQGRDTQYF. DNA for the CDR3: TGTGCCACCAGCAGGTTGGGGCAGGGGAGGGATACGCAGTATTTT.

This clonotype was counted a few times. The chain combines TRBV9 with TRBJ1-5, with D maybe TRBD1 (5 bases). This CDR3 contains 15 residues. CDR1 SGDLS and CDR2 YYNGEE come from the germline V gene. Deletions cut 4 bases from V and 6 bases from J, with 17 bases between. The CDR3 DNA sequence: TGTGCCAGCAGCCCGGGGGGGGGTACGAGTCAGCCCCAGCATTTT. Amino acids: CASSPGGGTSQPQHF.

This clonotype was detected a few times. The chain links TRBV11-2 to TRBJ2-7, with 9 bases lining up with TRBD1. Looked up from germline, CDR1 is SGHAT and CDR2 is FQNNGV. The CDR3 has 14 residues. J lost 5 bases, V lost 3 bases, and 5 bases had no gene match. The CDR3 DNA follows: TGTGCCAGCAGCTTGTGGGACAGGGTCGACGAGCAGTACTTC. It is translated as CASSLWDRVDEQYF.

CDR3 nucleotide sequence: TGTGCCAGCAGCCGTGGGGCCCAACGGTACTACGAGCAGTACTTC. It yields the protein CASSRGAQRYYEQYF. The chain is built from TRBV7-8 and TRBJ2-7; D is perhaps TRBD1 (5 bases). CDR3 length: 15 amino acids. V was cut by 5 bases and J by 3 bases, with 17 bases left in between. From germline, CDR1 is SGHVS and CDR2 FQNEAQ.

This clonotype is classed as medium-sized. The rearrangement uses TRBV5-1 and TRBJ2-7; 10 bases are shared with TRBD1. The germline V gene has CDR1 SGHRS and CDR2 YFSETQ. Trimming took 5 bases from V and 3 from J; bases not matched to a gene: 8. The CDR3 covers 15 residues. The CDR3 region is CASRAGTGVLYEQYF. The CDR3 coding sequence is TGCGCCAGCAGGGCCGGGACAGGGGTTCTCTACGAGCAGTACTTC. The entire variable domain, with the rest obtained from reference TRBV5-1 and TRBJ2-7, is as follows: KAGVTQTPRYLIKTRGQQVTLSCSPISGHRSVSWYQQTPGQGLQFLFEYFSETQRNKGNFPGRFSGRQFSNSRSEMNVSTLELGDSALYLCASRAGTGVLYEQYFGPGTRLTVT.

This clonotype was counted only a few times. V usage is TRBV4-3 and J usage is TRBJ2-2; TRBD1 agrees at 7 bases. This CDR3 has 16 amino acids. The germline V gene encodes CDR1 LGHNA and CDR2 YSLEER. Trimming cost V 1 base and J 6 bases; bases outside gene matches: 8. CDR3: CASSQAQGVVAGELFF. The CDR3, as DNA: TGCGCCAGCAGCCAAGCGCAGGGGGTCGTCGCCGGGGAGCTGTTTTTT.

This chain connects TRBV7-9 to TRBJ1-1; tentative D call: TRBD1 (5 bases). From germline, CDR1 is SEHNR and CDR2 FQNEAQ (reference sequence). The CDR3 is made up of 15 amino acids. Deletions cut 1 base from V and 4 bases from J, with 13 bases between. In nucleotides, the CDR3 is TGTGCCAGCAGCTTAGTGGCGGCCGGGGGCACTGAAGCTTTCTTT. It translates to CASSLVAAGGTEAFF.

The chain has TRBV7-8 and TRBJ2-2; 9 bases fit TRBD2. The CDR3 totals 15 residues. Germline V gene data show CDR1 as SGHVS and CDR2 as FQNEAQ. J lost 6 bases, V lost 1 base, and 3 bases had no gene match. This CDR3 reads CASSLVRGGSGELFF. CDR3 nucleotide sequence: TGTGCCAGCAGCTTAGTGCGGGGGGGTTCCGGGGAGCTGTTTTTT.

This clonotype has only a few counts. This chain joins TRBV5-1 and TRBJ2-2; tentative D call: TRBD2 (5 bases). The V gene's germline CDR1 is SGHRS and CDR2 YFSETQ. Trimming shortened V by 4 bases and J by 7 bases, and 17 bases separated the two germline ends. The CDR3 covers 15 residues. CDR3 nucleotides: TGCGCCAGCAGCCCTGAGACGGGAAGGGTCGGGGAGCTGTTTTTT. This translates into CASSPETGRVGELFF.

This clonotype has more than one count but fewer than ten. CDR3 sequence (DNA): TGTGCCAGCAGCTCCGGGACGGCAACACAAGAGACCCAGTACTTC. It specifies CASSSGTATQETQYF. The rearrangement joins TRBV7-9 to TRBJ2-5, with D perhaps being TRBD1 or TRBD2 (5 bases each). CDR3 size: 15 residues. Germline-derived CDR1 and CDR2 are SEHNR and FQNEAQ (reference sequence). V lost 4 bases and J lost 2, with 14 bases in between.

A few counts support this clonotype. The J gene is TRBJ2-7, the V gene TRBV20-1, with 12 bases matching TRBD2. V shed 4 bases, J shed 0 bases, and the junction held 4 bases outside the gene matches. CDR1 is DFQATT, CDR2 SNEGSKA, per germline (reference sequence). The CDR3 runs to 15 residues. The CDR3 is CSATLAGGLSYEQYF. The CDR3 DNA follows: TGCAGTGCTACACTAGCGGGGGGACTCTCCTACGAGCAGTACTTC.

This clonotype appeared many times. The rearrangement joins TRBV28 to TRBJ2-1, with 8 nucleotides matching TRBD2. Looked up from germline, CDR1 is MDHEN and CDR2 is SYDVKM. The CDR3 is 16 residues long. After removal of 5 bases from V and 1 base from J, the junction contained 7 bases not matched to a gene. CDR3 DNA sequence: TGTGCCAGCAGTGACACCGGGACTAGGTCCTACAATGAGCAGTTCTTC. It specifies CASSDTGTRSYNEQFF.

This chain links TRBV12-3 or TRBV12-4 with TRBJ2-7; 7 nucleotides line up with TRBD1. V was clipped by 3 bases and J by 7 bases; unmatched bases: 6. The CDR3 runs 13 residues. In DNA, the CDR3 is TGTGCCAGCAGTTTCGGGGACAGACTAGAGCAGTACTTC. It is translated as CASSFGDRLEQYF.

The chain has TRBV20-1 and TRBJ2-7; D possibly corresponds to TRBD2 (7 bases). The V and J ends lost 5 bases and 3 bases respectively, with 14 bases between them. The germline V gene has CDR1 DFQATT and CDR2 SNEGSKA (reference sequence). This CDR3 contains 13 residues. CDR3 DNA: TGCAGTGCTCGGGGGGCTGGGGACTACGAGCAGTACTTC. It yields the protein CSARGAGDYEQYF.

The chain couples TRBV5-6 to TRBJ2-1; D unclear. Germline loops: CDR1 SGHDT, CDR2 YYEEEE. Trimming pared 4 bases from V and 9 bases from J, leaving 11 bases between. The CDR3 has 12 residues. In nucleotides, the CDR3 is TGTGCCAGCAGCGTGGCCGACGGTGAGCAGTTCTTC. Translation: CASSVADGEQFF.

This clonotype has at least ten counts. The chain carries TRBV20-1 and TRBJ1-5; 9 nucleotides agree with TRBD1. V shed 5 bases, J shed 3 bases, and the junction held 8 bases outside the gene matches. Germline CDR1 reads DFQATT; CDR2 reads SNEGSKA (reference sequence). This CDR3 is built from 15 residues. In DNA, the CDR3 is TGCAGTGCTCAACGACAGGGGGACTTCAATCAGCCCCAGCATTTT. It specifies CSAQRQGDFNQPQHF.

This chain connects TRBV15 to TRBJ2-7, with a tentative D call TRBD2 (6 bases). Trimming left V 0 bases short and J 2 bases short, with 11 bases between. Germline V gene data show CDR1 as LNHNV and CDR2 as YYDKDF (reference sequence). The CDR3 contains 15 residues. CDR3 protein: CATSRDLAAAYEQYF. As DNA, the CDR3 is TGTGCCACCAGCAGAGATTTAGCGGCCGCCTACGAGCAGTACTTC.

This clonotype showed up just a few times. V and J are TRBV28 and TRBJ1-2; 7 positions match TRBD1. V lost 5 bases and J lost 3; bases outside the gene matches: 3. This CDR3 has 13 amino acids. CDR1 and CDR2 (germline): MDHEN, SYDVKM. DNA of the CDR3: TGTGCCAGCAGTCAGACAGGGTACTATGGCTACACCTTC. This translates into CASSQTGYYGYTF.

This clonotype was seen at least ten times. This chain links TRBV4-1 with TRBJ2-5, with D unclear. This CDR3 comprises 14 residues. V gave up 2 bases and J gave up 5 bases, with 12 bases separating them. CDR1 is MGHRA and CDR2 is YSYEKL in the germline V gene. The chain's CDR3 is CASSQPGWAETQYF. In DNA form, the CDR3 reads TGCGCCAGCAGCCAACCAGGTTGGGCGGAGACCCAGTACTTC.

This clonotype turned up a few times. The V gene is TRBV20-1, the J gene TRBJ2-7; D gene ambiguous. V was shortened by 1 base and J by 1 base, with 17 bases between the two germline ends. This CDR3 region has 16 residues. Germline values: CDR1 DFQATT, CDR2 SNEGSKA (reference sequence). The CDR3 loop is CSARGLALGISYEQYF. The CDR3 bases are TGCAGTGCTAGAGGATTGGCCCTAGGGATTTCCTACGAGCAGTACTTC.

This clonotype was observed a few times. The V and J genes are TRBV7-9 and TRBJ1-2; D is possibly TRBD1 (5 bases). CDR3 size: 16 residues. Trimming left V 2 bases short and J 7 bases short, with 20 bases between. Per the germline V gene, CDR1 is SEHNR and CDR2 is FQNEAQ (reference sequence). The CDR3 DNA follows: TGTGCCAGCAGCTTATCCCGAGGGGATCTTTTGGGTGGCTACACCTTC. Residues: CASSLSRGDLLGGYTF.